Each of the 28 T cell receptor beta chains below was sequenced from the same sample in a study of CD8 T cells in ankylosing spondylitis. Using its own MiXCR run on the 5' RACE reads, TCRdb lists one record per CDR3 protein. The table has around 280,000 distinct CDR3 sequences, around 18% seen once; the top ten hold under 8.5%. What was sequenced was blood, either unsorted or a sorted T cell fraction (not recorded which). The receptors originated from a male donor with ankylosing spondylitis or in good health (not recorded which).

The chain uses TRBV15 and TRBJ1-1, with a weak D call TRBD1 (6 bases). The V end lost 0 bases, the J end lost 4 bases, and 15 bases lay between the germline ends. Per germline, CDR1 LNHNV and CDR2 YYDKDF (reference sequence). The CDR3 length is 16 residues. The CDR3 loop is CATSRDGRGGSTEAFF. The CDR3, as DNA: TGTGCCACCAGCAGAGATGGCAGGGGCGGGTCCACTGAAGCTTTCTTT.

Only a few counts were recorded for this clonotype. This chain uses TRBV28 with TRBJ2-7; 8 nucleotides match TRBD2. V was pared by 7 bases and J by 0 bases, with 8 bases of the junction left unmatched. The CDR3 sequence is 15 residues long. In germline, CDR1 is MDHEN, CDR2 SYDVKM. Here the CDR3 DNA reads TGTGCCAGCACCCGGGGGGGTTCGAGCTCCTACGAGCAGTACGTC. This translates into CASTRGGSSSYEQYV.

This clonotype was counted a few times. This chain uses TRBV4-1 with TRBJ1-2, with 8 bases lining up with TRBD1. The germline CDR1 and CDR2 sequences are MGHRA and YSYEKL. Trimming at V came to 4 bases and at J to 0 bases, leaving 16 bases not matched to a gene. The CDR3 is 19 residues long. The CDR3 protein is CASSPNPARDRYSNYGYTF. CDR3 sequence (DNA): TGCGCCAGCAGCCCCAATCCGGCCCGGGACAGGTATTCTAACTATGGCTACACCTTC.

The chain joins TRBV7-3 to TRBJ2-6; 7 bases match TRBD1. Trimming took 5 bases from V and 1 from J; bases not matched to a gene: 8. The CDR3 extends over 17 amino acids. Germline CDR1 reads SGHTA; CDR2 reads FQGTGA. CDR3 amino acids: CASSKDRAGSGANVLTF. The CDR3 DNA sequence: TGTGCCAGCAGCAAAGACAGGGCCGGTTCTGGGGCCAACGTCCTGACTTTC.

The chain has TRBV6-1 and TRBJ1-5, with unresolved D. Trimming removed 5 bases from V and 7 bases from J, with 12 bases in between. The CDR3 is made up of 13 amino acids. Germline V lookup: CDR1 MNHNS, CDR2 SASEGT. The CDR3 bases are TGTGCCAGCAGTCTGATGTTCGACCAGCCCCAGCATTTT. This encodes CASSLMFDQPQHF.

This clonotype came up a few times. The chain uses TRBV15 and TRBJ1-5; tentatively, D is TRBD1 (6 bases). In germline, CDR1 is LNHNV, CDR2 YYDKDF (reference sequence). Trimming stripped 4 bases from V and 4 bases from J, with 14 bases between. The CDR3 has 15 amino acids. The CDR3 DNA reads as TGTGCCACCAGCAAAGACAGGCAGCCTAATCAGCCCCAGCATTTT. It codes for CATSKDRQPNQPQHF.

This rearrangement joins TRBV5-1 to TRBJ2-1, with a weak D call TRBD1 (5 bases). Trimming cost V 2 bases and J 4 bases, with 19 bases left between them. Germline CDR1 reads SGHRS; CDR2 reads YFSETQ. The CDR3 sequence is 17 residues long. For the CDR3, the DNA is TGCGCCAGCAGCTTTAACTATCGACAGCGAGATTACAATGAGCAGTTCTTC. It codes for CASSFNYRQRDYNEQFF.

This clonotype was counted between two and nine times. This rearrangement joins TRBV5-1 to TRBJ2-3; a weak D match, TRBD2 (6 bases). Trimming left V 5 bases short and J 5 bases short, with 18 bases between. The CDR3 consists of 15 residues. Germline loops: CDR1 SGHRS, CDR2 YFSETQ. CDR3 nucleotide sequence: TGCGCCAGCAGGTCCCTAGACGGGAGAGGAGATACGCAGTATTTT. Protein sequence: CASRSLDGRGDTQYF.

This clonotype has only a few counts. The V and J genes are TRBV20-1 and TRBJ2-5; 14 nucleotides line up with TRBD2. Trimming took 6 bases from V and 6 from J; bases not matched to a gene: 3. This CDR3 region has 13 residues. Germline lookup yields CDR1 DFQATT and CDR2 SNEGSKA (reference sequence). Here the CDR3 reads CSAGLAGGKTQYF. CDR3 in DNA: TGCAGTGCCGGACTAGCGGGAGGAAAGACCCAGTACTTC.

This clonotype was observed a handful of times. The chain has TRBV28 and TRBJ2-7; no definite D call. Germline values: CDR1 MDHEN, CDR2 SYDVKM. Between the trimmed V and J ends, which lost 7 bases and 5 bases, there was a span of 9 bases. The CDR3 sequence is 11 residues long. CDR3 nucleotide sequence: TGTGCCAGCACCAGCGCCAACGAGCAGTACGTC. It encodes CASTSANEQYV.

This clonotype was picked up a small number of times. J is TRBJ1-2 and V is TRBV12-3 or TRBV12-4, with TRBD1 matching 10 bases. The CDR3 contains 14 residues. V gave up 7 bases and J gave up 7 bases; unmatched junction bases: 9. CDR3 sequence: CASIRQGALIGYTF. Here the CDR3 DNA reads TGTGCCAGCATCCGACAGGGGGCTCTTATTGGCTACACCTTC.

With regard to this clonotype: The DNA is omitted, as the CDR3 cannot be located on it reliably, and the CDR3 follows TCRdb's listing. This chain links TRBV23-1 with TRBJ2-2; TRBD2, the table's D call, lacks a check against the DNA. TRBV23-1 is an ORF, and what it does is uncertain. Counting both end residues, the CDR3 totals 17 amino acids. CDR3 sequence reads: CASWKTSSYGTPGSCFF.

This clonotype was observed a handful of times. The chain joins TRBV5-5 to TRBJ2-1, with 12 bases fitting TRBD2. J was trimmed by 5 bases and V by 4 bases; bases with no gene match: 4. The CDR3 is 15 residues long. Germline V gives CDR1 SGHKS, CDR2 YYEKEE (reference sequence). CDR3 nucleotide sequence: TGTGCCAGCAGCCACGGACTAGCGGGAAACAATGAGCAGTTCTTC. Amino acids: CASSHGLAGNNEQFF.

Many counts were recorded for this clonotype. The CDR3 nucleotides read TGTGCCAGCAGCTTAGCGGGGGTCGAACCCCAGCATTTT. Translated, it gives CASSLAGVEPQHF. This chain links TRBV7-9 with TRBJ1-5, with a possible D match to TRBD1 (5 bases). V lost 0 bases to trimming and J lost 10 bases, with 10 bases between them. The CDR3 extends over 13 amino acids. Germline values: CDR1 SEHNR, CDR2 FQNEAQ (reference sequence).

In this sample, this clonotype turned up a few times. The chain links TRBV5-1 to TRBJ2-2; 7 nucleotides match TRBD2. The CDR3 has 16 amino acids. V dropped 0 bases and J dropped 7; count of bases not matched to a gene: 9. Germline V gives CDR1 SGHRS, CDR2 YFSETQ. CDR3 sequence (DNA): TGCGCCAGCAGCTTGGGCGCGGGAGCGCTCTTCGGGGAGCTGTTTTTT. This translates into CASSLGAGALFGELFF.

Remarks on this clonotype: One junction end disagrees with the germline gene, perhaps due to a read error. The chain carries TRBV28 and TRBJ1-4; 7 bases line up with TRBD1. The CDR3 spans 16 residues. Germline V gene sequence: CDR1 MDHEN, CDR2 SYDVKM. This chain's CDR3 is CTSRMTGIYPNEKLFF. The DNA for the CDR3 is TGTACCAGCAGGATGACAGGGATCTACCCTAATGAAAAACTGTTTTTT.

This clonotype was counted only a few times. The genes are TRBV7-2 and TRBJ1-2, with D tentatively TRBD1 (5 bases). V lost 5 bases to trimming and J lost 2 bases, with 12 bases between them. CDR3 length: 14 amino acids. Germline V gene sequence: CDR1 SGHTA, CDR2 FQGNSA. The CDR3 sequence: CASSPWGRNYGYTF. The CDR3 region has the DNA TGTGCCAGCAGCCCCTGGGGACGAAACTATGGCTACACCTTC.

This clonotype was found many times. The rearrangement links TRBV9 to TRBJ2-1; 14 bases agree with TRBD2. V was clipped by 4 bases and J by 2 bases; unmatched bases: 5. Germline lookup yields CDR1 SGDLS and CDR2 YYNGEE. This CDR3 spans 17 amino acids. CDR3 protein: CASSSETSGRAYNEQFF. Written as DNA, the CDR3 is TGTGCCAGCAGCTCAGAGACTAGCGGGAGGGCCTACAATGAGCAGTTCTTC.

The CDR3 here is CASSPTKDGYTF. CDR3 nucleotide sequence: TGTGCCAGCAGCCCTACTAAGGATGGCTACACCTTC. The rearrangement uses TRBV14 and TRBJ1-2, with D unresolved. CDR1 and CDR2 from the germline V gene are SGHDN and FVKESK. Trimming removed 4 bases at V and 6 bases at J, with 9 bases between. The CDR3 consists of 12 residues.

This clonotype showed up just a few times. The V gene is TRBV20-1, the J gene TRBJ2-6; no reliable D call. Trimming removed 6 bases at V and 0 bases at J, with 12 bases between. Germline lookup yields CDR1 DFQATT and CDR2 SNEGSKA (reference sequence). The CDR3 spans 15 residues. Here the CDR3 reads CSAPKGRSGANVLTF. The DNA for the CDR3 is TGCAGTGCCCCGAAGGGCCGCTCTGGGGCCAACGTCCTGACTTTC.

The rearrangement joins TRBV27 to TRBJ2-1; 16 bases match TRBD2. This CDR3 has 17 residues. The junction had 8 bases not matched to a gene; V was cut back by 6 bases and J by 6 bases. Germline V gene data show CDR1 as MNHEY and CDR2 as SMNVEV (reference sequence). The CDR3 DNA follows: TGTGCCAGCAGGGGACTAGCGGGAGGGCCCTCCCTCAATGAGCAGTTCTTC. It encodes CASRGLAGGPSLNEQFF.

This clonotype was found a few times. This sequence joins TRBV20-1 and TRBJ1-5; D call uncertain. Trimming removed 6 bases at V and 3 bases at J, with 18 bases between. The CDR3 is 15 amino acids. CDR1 and CDR2 from the germline V gene are DFQATT and SNEGSKA (reference sequence). In nucleotides, the CDR3 is TGCAGTGCCCTCAGCCGGACGGATACCAATCAGCCCCAGCATTTT. As protein: CSALSRTDTNQPQHF.

This clonotype was detected many times. The chain employs TRBV12-3 or TRBV12-4 and TRBJ2-1; 9 bases line up with TRBD1. The length of the CDR3 is 15 residues. The V and J ends lost 6 bases and 1 base, in that order; junction bases with no gene match: 4. DNA for the CDR3: TGTGCCAGCAGCACCGACAGGGGGTCCTACAATGAGCAGTTCTTC. The encoded protein is CASSTDRGSYNEQFF.

This clonotype was observed at least ten times. V is TRBV20-1 and J is TRBJ1-1; D unclear. Germline V CDR1 and CDR2: DFQATT, SNEGSKA (reference sequence). The CDR3 extends over 14 amino acids. The ends were cut back, 0 bases at V and 2 bases at J, with 10 bases in the middle. Here the CDR3 DNA reads TGCAGTGCTAGAGATGGCAGCACTAACACTGAAGCTTTCTTT. Residues: CSARDGSTNTEAFF.

The chain carries TRBV11-2 and TRBJ2-7; 9 bases fit TRBD1. The CDR3 runs 15 residues. CDR1 and CDR2 (germline): SGHAT, FQNNGV. V lost 2 bases and J lost 2; bases outside the gene matches: 4. The DNA for the CDR3 is TGTGCCAGCAGCTTAATTGGGACAGGGACCTACGAGCAGTACGTC. It encodes CASSLIGTGTYEQYV.

J is TRBJ2-2 and V is TRBV10-3; 8 positions agree with TRBD2. Germline V gene sequence: CDR1 ENHRY, CDR2 SYGVKD. This CDR3 is built from 15 residues. The V segment lost 6 bases and the J segment 1 base; nucleotides outside the gene matches: 4. As DNA, the CDR3 is TGTGCCATCAGCACGCTAGCGGGGAACACCGGGGAGCTGTTTTTT. Translation gives CAISTLAGNTGELFF.

The chain uses TRBV20-1 and TRBJ1-1; D ambiguous. The CDR3 is 12 amino acids. The V gene's germline CDR1 is DFQATT and CDR2 SNEGSKA (reference sequence). V gave up 0 bases and J gave up 4 bases, with 6 bases separating them. CDR3 nucleotides: TGCAGTGCTAGAGAGAGTGGCACTGAAGCTTTCTTT. Residues: CSARESGTEAFF.

The J gene is TRBJ2-3, the V gene TRBV6-1; D remains ambiguous. Deletions cut 7 bases from V and 0 bases from J, with 14 bases between. The CDR3 is made up of 15 amino acids. Germline V gives CDR1 MNHNS, CDR2 SASEGT. CDR3 in DNA: TGTGCCAGCACATCTCTAGGGTCTAGCACAGATACGCAGTATTTT. Amino acids: CASTSLGSSTDTQYF.